Shown below are 17 T cell receptor beta chains from a single sample sequenced in a study of beta chain features in type 1 diabetes. These receptors' targets are unknown. The study reverse transcribed the entire isolated RNA, so it sequenced expressed TCRB transcripts. Produced via immunoSEQ multiplex PCR; TCRdb's table is partial and in-frame only. The repertoire consists of about 650,000 clones, with under 15% occurring once and the leading ten covering around 0.12%. General study results and limits: Moderate but significant shortening of TCRB CDR3s was recorded in all four CD4+ subsets from Type 1 diabetes patients.

Sequenced: naive CD4+ T cells from blood. The receptors derive from a man aged 25-45 years with type 1 diabetes.

The chain recombines TRBV11-2 with TRBJ2-1; D gene unclear. V lost 5 bases to trimming and J lost 4 bases, with 9 bases between them. The CDR3 is 13 amino acids. The germline V gene has CDR1 SGHAT and CDR2 FQNNGV. This CDR3 reads CASSMTIYNEQFF. The CDR3 coding sequence is TGTGCCAGCAGCATGACAATATACAATGAGCAGTTCTTC.

This clone was picked up a small number of times. The chain combines TRBV30 with TRBJ1-6; 7 bases align to TRBD1. Losses at the gene ends were 1 base for V and 7 bases for J; bases not matched to a gene: 7. CDR1 is GTSNPN, CDR2 SVGIG, per germline (reference sequence). The CDR3 consists of 15 residues. The CDR3 here is CAWSGMGTANSPLHF. CDR3 bases: TGTGCCTGGAGTGGGATGGGGACAGCAAATTCACCCCTCCACTTT.

The V and J genes are TRBV7-3 and TRBJ2-5, with D hard to call. CDR1 SGHTA and CDR2 FQGTGA come from the germline V gene. V dropped 0 bases and J dropped 2 bases, with 7 bases sitting between them. The CDR3 has 14 amino acids. CDR3 protein: CASSLTGEQETQYF. The CDR3 nucleotides are TGTGCCAGCAGCTTAACGGGTGAACAAGAGACCCAGTACTTC.

This chain connects TRBV15 to TRBJ1-6; no clear D gene. V dropped 0 bases and J dropped 9 bases, with 3 bases sitting between them. Germline CDR1 reads LNHNV; CDR2 reads YYDKDF (reference sequence). The CDR3 has 12 amino acids. The CDR3: CATSRDFSPLHF. Written as DNA, the CDR3 is TGTGCCACCAGCAGAGATTTTTCACCCCTCCACTTT. Together with reference TRBV15 and TRBJ1-6, the CDR3 gives the full variable domain: DAMVIQNPRYQVTQFGKPVTLSCSQTLNHNVMYWYQQKSSQAPKLLFHYYDKDFNNEADTPDNFQSRRPNTSFCFLDIRSPGLGDTAMYLCATSRDFSPLHFGNGTRLTVT.

The V call is TRBV5-1, the J call TRBJ2-3, with D maybe TRBD1 (7 bases). CDR1 is SGHRS, CDR2 YFSETQ, per germline. This CDR3 region has 15 residues. Trimming shortened V by 3 bases and J by 2 bases, and 13 bases separated the two germline ends. The CDR3 loop is CASSYPGGLTDTQYF. The CDR3 nucleotides are TGCGCCAGCAGCTACCCAGGGGGACTCACAGATACGCAGTATTTT. Together with reference TRBV5-1 and TRBJ2-3, the CDR3 gives the full variable domain: KAGVTQTPRYLIKTRGQQVTLSCSPISGHRSVSWYQQTPGQGLQFLFEYFSETQRNKGNFPGRFSGRQFSNSRSEMNVSTLELGDSALYLCASSYPGGLTDTQYFGPGTRLTVL.

This clone was observed a few times. The chain is built from TRBV7-9 and TRBJ2-3; D might be TRBD1 or TRBD2, each matching 6 bases. The CDR3 extends over 17 amino acids. Germline CDR1 is SEHNR and CDR2 is FQNEAQ (reference sequence). V gave up 1 base and J gave up 0 bases, with 14 bases separating them. CDR3 loop: CASSLGSTGTSTDTQYF. The CDR3 coding sequence is TGTGCCAGCAGCTTAGGGTCAACAGGGACTAGCACAGATACGCAGTATTTT.

V and J are TRBV9 and TRBJ2-3; D may be TRBD2 (6 bases). This CDR3 has 15 amino acids. Germline V lookup: CDR1 SGDLS, CDR2 YYNGEE. V shed 0 bases and J shed 2 bases, with 10 bases lying between them. The CDR3 sequence: CASSVGGLITDTQYF. The CDR3 nucleotides are TGTGCCAGCAGCGTAGGGGGACTGATCACAGATACGCAGTATTTT.

This clone was counted only a few times. Other DNA sequences within the sample encode an identical CDR3. This chain links TRBV29-1 with TRBJ1-5; D is possibly TRBD1 (6 bases). CDR3 length: 13 residues. Trimming pared 4 bases from V and 1 base from J, leaving 8 bases between. CDR1 is SQVTM, CDR2 ANQGSEA, per germline. CDR3 sequence: CSVGQGSNQPQHF. The CDR3, as DNA: TGCAGCGTTGGGCAGGGGAGCAATCAGCCCCAGCATTTT.

This clone was counted between two and nine times. The V gene is TRBV5-1, the J gene TRBJ1-2; D remains ambiguous. The CDR3 has 13 amino acids. CDR1 and CDR2 (germline): SGHRS, YFSETQ. The V end was cut by 6 bases, the J end by 0 bases, with 9 bases between. DNA for the CDR3: TGCGCCAGCACCCGCGAGGCTAACTATGGCTACACCTTC. Protein product: CASTREANYGYTF.

The rearrangement joins TRBV5-6 to TRBJ1-2; D is perhaps TRBD1 (5 bases). This CDR3 is 14 amino acids long. With 0 bases removed from V and 4 bases from J, the gap between germline ends came to 10 bases. Germline loops: CDR1 SGHDT, CDR2 YYEEEE. The CDR3 loop is CASSLADTVYGYTF. The DNA for the CDR3 is TGTGCCAGCAGCTTGGCGGACACCGTCTATGGCTACACCTTC.

This clone has just a few counts. The chain combines TRBV2 with TRBJ1-2, with 12 bases aligning to TRBD1. The CDR3 consists of 16 residues. The V gene's germline CDR1 is SNHLY and CDR2 FYNNEI. V dropped 6 bases and J dropped 3; count of bases not matched to a gene: 8. CDR3 sequence: CASRGTGGIGDYGYTF. As DNA, the CDR3 is TGTGCCAGCAGAGGGACAGGGGGCATAGGTGACTATGGCTACACCTTC.

The rearrangement uses TRBV4-1 and TRBJ1-2, with D maybe TRBD1 (5 bases). CDR1 is MGHRA, CDR2 YSYEKL, per germline. This CDR3 has 17 residues. Trimming left V 8 bases short and J 2 bases short, with 24 bases between. The DNA of the CDR3 is TGCGCCAGCGGGGAGGGGATACGACGGAGCCCGAACTATGGCTACACCTTC. This sequence encodes CASGEGIRRSPNYGYTF.

The rearrangement uses TRBV27 and TRBJ1-6, with 7 bases aligning to TRBD1. V shed 6 bases and J 0 bases; nucleotides not matched to a gene: 14. Germline V gene sequence: CDR1 MNHEY, CDR2 SMNVEV (reference sequence). The CDR3 sequence is 19 residues long. The CDR3 is CASRTNYRGQSSYNSPLHF. The CDR3 nucleotides read TGTGCCAGCAGAACCAATTACAGGGGTCAGAGCTCCTATAATTCACCCCTCCACTTT.

A few counts support this clone. The V gene is TRBV9, the J gene TRBJ2-5, with TRBD2 matching over 8 bases. The J segment lost 4 bases and the V segment lost 0 bases, leaving 8 bases of the junction unmatched. Germline lookup yields CDR1 SGDLS and CDR2 YYNGEE. The CDR3 sequence is 16 residues long. The CDR3 reads CASSVVAGNLGETQYF. The CDR3 nucleotides read TGTGCCAGCAGCGTAGTAGCGGGGAATCTAGGAGAGACCCAGTACTTC.

A few counts support this clone. The chain combines TRBV27 with TRBJ2-3, with D possibly being TRBD2 (7 bases). Germline V gene sequence: CDR1 MNHEY, CDR2 SMNVEV (reference sequence). CDR3 size: 14 residues. The germline V and J ends were trimmed by 6 bases and 3 bases, with 13 bases remaining between them. CDR3 residues: CASRIGGATDTQYF. The CDR3 nucleotides read TGTGCCAGCAGGATTGGGGGGGCGACAGATACGCAGTATTTT.

The chain carries TRBV29-1 and TRBJ2-1; tentative D call: TRBD2 (5 bases). Trimming stripped 7 bases from V and 7 bases from J, with 5 bases between. Germline values: CDR1 SQVTM, CDR2 ANQGSEA. This CDR3 has 9 residues. The CDR3, as DNA: TGCAGCGCGGGAAATGAGCAGTTCTTC. Amino acid sequence: CSAGNEQFF.

In this sample, this clone turned up a few times. The J gene is TRBJ2-5, the V gene TRBV21-1; TRBD2 reflects the table's D call only, with no check against the DNA. TRBV21-1 is a documented pseudogene. The CDR3 is made up of 13 amino acids. As DNA, the CDR3 is TGTGCCAGCAGCGGACTAGAACAAGAGACCCAGTACTTC. Protein product: CASSGLEQETQYF.